The clone carrying this TCR beta chain was detected many times. This CDR3 is 14 amino acids long. Losses at the gene ends were 8 bases for V and 5 bases for J; bases not matched to a gene: 6. Individual cDNA molecules each received unique molecular identifiers attached to them. TCRdb re-analysed the 5' RACE reads in MiXCR, keeping a single row per CDR3 protein. Here the sample spans 40,000 or so distinct CDR3 sequences, approximately 10% being singletons. This record belongs to a study of early T cells in non-severe SARS-CoV-2 infection. The TCR sequence derives from an adult who was a healthcare worker with PCR-confirmed SARS-CoV-2 infection or an uninfected control (not recorded which). The rearrangement joins TRBV12-3 or TRBV12-4 to TRBJ1-4; 9 bases line up with TRBD1. The specimen sequenced was whole blood. This CDR3 is CASGGTGRNEKLFF. DNA of the CDR3: TGTGCCAGCGGGGGGACAGGGAGGAATGAAAAACTGTTTTTT.